This T cell receptor (beta chain) was recorded in a study of technical replicates of blood from several donors. Measured with immunoSEQ multiplex PCR; TCRdb has only the in-frame clones, and not every one. The table records some 77,000 clones, 86% of them present only once. Germline V lookup: CDR1 MGHRA, CDR2 YSYEKL. J was trimmed by 5 bases and V by 5 bases; bases with no gene match: 18. The CDR3 totals 19 residues. The receptor was derived from a human donor in good health. Some clones in this sample may be carry-over from other donors' samples. Sequenced sample: PBMCs. The chain carries TRBV4-1 and TRBJ2-1, with TRBD2 matching over 10 bases. The DNA for the CDR3 is TGCGCCAGCAGCAGAGAGCGGGGGGGTCACAGCCCCCAAGACAATGAGCAGTTCTTC. Its protein product is CASSRERGGHSPQDNEQFF.